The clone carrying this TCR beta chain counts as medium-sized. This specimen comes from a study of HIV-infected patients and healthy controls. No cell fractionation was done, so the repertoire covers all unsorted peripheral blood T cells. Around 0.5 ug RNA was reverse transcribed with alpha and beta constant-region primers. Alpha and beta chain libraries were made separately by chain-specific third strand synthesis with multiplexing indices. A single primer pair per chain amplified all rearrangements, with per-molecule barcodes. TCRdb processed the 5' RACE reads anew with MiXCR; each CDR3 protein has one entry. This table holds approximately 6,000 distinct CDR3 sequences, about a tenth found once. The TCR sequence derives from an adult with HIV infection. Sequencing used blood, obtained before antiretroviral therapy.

The CDR3: CSARVPLAGYNEQFF. In DNA form, the CDR3 reads TGCAGTGCTAGAGTCCCACTAGCGGGGTACAATGAGCAGTTCTTC. V usage is TRBV20-1 and J usage is TRBJ2-1; 10 nucleotides align to TRBD2. There are 15 residues in the CDR3. The germline V gene encodes CDR1 DFQATT and CDR2 SNEGSKA (reference sequence). Trimming took 1 base from V and 4 from J; bases not matched to a gene: 4.